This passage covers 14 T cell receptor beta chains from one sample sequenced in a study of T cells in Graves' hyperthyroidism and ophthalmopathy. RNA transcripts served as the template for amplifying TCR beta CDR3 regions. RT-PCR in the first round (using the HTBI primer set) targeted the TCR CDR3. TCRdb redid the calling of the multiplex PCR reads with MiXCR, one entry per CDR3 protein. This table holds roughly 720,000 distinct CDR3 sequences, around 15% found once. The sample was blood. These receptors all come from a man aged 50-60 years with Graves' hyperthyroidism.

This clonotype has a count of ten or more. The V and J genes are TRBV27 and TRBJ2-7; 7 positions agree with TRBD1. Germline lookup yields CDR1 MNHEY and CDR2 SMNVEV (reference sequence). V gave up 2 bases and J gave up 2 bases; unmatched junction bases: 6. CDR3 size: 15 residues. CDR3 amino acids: CASSLDLGTAYEQYF. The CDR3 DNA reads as TGTGCCAGCAGTTTAGATTTAGGGACAGCCTACGAGCAGTACTTC.

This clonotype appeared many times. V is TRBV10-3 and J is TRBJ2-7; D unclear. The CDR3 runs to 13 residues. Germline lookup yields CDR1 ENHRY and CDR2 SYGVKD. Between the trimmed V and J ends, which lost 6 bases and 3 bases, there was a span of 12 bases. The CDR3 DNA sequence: TGTGCCATCAGGGCCCCCCCCGGCTACGAGCAGTACTTC. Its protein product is CAIRAPPGYEQYF.

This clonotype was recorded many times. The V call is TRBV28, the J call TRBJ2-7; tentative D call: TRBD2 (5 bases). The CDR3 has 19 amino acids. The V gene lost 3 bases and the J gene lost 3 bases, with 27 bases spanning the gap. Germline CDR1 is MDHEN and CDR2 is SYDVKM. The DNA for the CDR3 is TGTGCCAGCAGTTTCCGTCCGGGATTGTATAGCGTCTACGACTACGAGCAGTACTTC. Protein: CASSFRPGLYSVYDYEQYF.

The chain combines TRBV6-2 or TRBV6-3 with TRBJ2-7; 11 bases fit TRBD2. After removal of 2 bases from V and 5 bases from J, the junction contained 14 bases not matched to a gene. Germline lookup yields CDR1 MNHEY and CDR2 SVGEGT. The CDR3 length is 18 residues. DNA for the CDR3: TGTGCCAGCAGTTACAATAAGAGGCGACTAGCGGGATCGGACGAGCAGTACTTC. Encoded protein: CASSYNKRRLAGSDEQYF.

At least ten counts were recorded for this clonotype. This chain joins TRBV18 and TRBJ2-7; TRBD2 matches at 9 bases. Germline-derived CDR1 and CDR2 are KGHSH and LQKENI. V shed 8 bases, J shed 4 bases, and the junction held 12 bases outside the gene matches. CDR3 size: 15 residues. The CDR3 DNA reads TGTGCCAGCAGCCCCCCGGGGCGGGAGGGTTACGAGCAGTACTTC. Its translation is CASSPPGREGYEQYF.

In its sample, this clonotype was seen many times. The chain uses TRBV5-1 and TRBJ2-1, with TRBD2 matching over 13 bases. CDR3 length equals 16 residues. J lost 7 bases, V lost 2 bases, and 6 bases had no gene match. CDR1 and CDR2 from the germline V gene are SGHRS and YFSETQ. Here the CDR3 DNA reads TGCGCCAGCAGCTTAATACTAGCGGGAGGGCCAAATGAGCAGTTCTTC. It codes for CASSLILAGGPNEQFF. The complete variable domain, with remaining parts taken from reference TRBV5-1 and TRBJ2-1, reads KAGVTQTPRYLIKTRGQQVTLSCSPISGHRSVSWYQQTPGQGLQFLFEYFSETQRNKGNFPGRFSGRQFSNSRSEMNVSTLELGDSALYLCASSLILAGGPNEQFFGPGTRLTVL.

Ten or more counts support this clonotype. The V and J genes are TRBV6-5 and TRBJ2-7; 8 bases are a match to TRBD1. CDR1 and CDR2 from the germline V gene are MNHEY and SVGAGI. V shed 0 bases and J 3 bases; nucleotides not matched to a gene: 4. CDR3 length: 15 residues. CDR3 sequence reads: CASSYSAGGLYEQYF. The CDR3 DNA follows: TGTGCCAGCAGTTACTCGGCAGGGGGCCTCTACGAGCAGTACTTC.

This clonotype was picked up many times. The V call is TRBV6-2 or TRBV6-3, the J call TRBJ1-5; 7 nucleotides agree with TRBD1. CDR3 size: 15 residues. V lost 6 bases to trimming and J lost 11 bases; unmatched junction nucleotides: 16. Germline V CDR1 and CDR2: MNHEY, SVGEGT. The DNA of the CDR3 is TGTGCCAGCAGCCGAACAGGGGTCGATTTATCGGCCCAGCATTTT. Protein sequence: CASSRTGVDLSAQHF.

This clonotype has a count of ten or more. For the CDR3, the DNA is TGCAGTGCTAGTCACCCCACGCGGAACACTGAAGCTTTCTTT. Translation gives CSASHPTRNTEAFF. This chain links TRBV20-1 with TRBJ1-1; D remains ambiguous. The CDR3 is made up of 14 amino acids. V gave up 3 bases and J gave up 1 base, with 12 bases separating them. The germline V gene has CDR1 DFQATT and CDR2 SNEGSKA (reference sequence).

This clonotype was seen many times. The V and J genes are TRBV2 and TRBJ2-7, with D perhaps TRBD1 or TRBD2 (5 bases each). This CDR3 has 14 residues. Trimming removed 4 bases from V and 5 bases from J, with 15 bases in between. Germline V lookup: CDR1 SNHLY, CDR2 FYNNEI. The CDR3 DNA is TGTGCCAGCAGTGTGTACGGGGCGCTCGACGAGCAGTACTTC. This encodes CASSVYGALDEQYF. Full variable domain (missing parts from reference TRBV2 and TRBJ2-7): EPEVTQTPSHQVTQMGQEVILRCVPISNHLYFYWYRQILGQKVEFLVSFYNNEISEKSEIFDDQFSVERPDGSNFTLKIRSTKLEDSAMYFCASSVYGALDEQYFGPGTRLTVT.

As DNA, the CDR3 is TGTGCCAGCAGCTTGGTGGCCGGGCCTTACACAGATACGCAGTATTTT. The encoded protein is CASSLVAGPYTDTQYF. The rearrangement uses TRBV7-9 and TRBJ2-3; D uncertain. This CDR3 has 16 residues. The ends were cut back, 3 bases at V and 2 bases at J, with 15 bases in the middle. CDR1 is SEHNR, CDR2 FQNEAQ, per germline (reference sequence).

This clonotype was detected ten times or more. The CDR3 loop reads CASSFVRGGNEQFF. The CDR3 DNA follows: TGTGCCAGCAGCTTTGTTCGGGGAGGAAATGAGCAGTTCTTC. The chain uses TRBV11-2 and TRBJ2-1, with D perhaps matching TRBD2 (6 bases). V gave up 3 bases and J gave up 7 bases, with 13 bases separating them. The CDR3 is made up of 14 amino acids. In germline, CDR1 is SGHAT, CDR2 FQNNGV.

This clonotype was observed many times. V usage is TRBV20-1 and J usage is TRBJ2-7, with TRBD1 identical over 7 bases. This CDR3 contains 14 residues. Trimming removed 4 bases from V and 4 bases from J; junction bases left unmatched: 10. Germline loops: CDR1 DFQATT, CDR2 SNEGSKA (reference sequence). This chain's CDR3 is CSATRQGGEYEQYF. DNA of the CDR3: TGCAGTGCTACCCGACAGGGCGGTGAATACGAGCAGTACTTC.

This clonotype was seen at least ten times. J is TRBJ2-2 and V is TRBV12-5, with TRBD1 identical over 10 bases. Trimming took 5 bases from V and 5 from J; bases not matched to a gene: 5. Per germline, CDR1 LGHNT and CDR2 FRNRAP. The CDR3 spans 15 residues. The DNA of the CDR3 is TGTGCTAGTGGTACCGGGACAGGGGTAACCGGGGAGCTGTTTTTT. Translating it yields CASGTGTGVTGELFF.